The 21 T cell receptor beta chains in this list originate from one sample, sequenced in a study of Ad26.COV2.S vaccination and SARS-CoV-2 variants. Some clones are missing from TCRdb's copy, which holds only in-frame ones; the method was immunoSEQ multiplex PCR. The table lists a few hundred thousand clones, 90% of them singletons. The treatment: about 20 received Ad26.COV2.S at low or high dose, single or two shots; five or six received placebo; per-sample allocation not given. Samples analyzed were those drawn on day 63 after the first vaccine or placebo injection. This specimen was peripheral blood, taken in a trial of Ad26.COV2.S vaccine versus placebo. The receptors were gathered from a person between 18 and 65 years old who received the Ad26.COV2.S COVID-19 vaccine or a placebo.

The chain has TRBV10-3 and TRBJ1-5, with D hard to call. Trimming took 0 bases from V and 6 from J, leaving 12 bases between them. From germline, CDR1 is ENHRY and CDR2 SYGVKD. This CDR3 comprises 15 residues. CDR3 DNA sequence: TGTGCCATCAGTGAGTCGTTGGGCAGCCCTCAGCCCCAGCATTTT. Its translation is CAISESLGSPQPQHF.

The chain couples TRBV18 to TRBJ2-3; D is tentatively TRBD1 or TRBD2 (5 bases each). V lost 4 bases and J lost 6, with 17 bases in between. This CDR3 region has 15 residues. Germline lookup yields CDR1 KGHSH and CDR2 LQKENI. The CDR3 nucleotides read TGTGCCAGCTCACTCATAGGGACCCAAGGGGATACGCAGTATTTT. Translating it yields CASSLIGTQGDTQYF.

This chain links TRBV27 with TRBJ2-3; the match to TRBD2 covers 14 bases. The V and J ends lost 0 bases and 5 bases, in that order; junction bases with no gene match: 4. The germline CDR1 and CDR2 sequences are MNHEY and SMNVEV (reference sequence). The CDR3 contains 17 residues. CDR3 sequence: CASSLSGLAGAGDTQYF. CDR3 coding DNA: TGTGCCAGCAGTTTATCGGGACTAGCGGGAGCGGGAGATACGCAGTATTTT.

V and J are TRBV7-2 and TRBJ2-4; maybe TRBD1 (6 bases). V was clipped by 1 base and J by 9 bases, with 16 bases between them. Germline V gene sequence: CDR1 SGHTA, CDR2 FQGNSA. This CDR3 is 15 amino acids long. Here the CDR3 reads CASSLGGGPRGIQYF. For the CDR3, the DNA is TGTGCCAGCAGCTTAGGTGGAGGACCCAGGGGCATTCAGTACTTC.

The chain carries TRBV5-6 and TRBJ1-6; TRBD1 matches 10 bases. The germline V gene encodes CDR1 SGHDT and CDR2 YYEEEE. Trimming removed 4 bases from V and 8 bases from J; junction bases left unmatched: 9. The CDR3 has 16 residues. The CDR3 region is CASSDRDRGRDSPLHF. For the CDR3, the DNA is TGTGCCAGCAGCGACCGGGACAGGGGAAGGGATTCACCCCTCCACTTT.

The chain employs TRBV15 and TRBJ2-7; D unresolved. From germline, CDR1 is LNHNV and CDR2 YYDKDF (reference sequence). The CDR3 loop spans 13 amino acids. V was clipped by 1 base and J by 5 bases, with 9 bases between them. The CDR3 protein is CATSRVLNHEQYF. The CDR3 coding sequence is TGTGCCACCAGCAGAGTCCTTAACCACGAGCAGTACTTC.

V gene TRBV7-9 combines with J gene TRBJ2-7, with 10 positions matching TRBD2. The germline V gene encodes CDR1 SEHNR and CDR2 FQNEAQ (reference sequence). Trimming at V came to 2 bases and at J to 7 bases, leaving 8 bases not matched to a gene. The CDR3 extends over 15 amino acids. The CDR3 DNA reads TGTGCCAGCAGCTTAAAAACTAGCGGGACGGGGGAGCAGTACTTC. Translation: CASSLKTSGTGEQYF. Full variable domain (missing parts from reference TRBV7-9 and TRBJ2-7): DTGVSQNPRHKITKRGQNVTFRCDPISEHNRLYWYRQTLGQGPEFLTYFQNEAQLEKSRLLSDRFSAERPKGSFSTLEIQRTEQGDSAMYLCASSLKTSGTGEQYFGPGTRLTVT.

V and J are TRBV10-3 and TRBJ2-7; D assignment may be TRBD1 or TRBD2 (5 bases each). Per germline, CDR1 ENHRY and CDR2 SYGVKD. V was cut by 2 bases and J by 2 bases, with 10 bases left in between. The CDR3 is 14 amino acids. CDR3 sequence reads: CAISEGGFTYEQYF. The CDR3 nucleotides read TGTGCCATCAGTGAGGGGGGATTCACCTACGAGCAGTACTTC.

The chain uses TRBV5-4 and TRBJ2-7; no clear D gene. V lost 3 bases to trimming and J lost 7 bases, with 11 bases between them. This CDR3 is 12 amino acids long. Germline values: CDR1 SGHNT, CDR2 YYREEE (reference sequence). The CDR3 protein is CASSSGTLEQYF. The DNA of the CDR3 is TGTGCCAGCAGCTCGGGTACGCTTGAGCAGTACTTC. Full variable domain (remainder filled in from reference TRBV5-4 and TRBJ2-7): ETGVTQSPTHLIKTRGQQVTLRCSSQSGHNTVSWYQQALGQGPQFIFQYYREEENGRGNFPPRFSGLQFPNYSSELNVNALELDDSALYLCASSSGTLEQYFGPGTRLTVT.

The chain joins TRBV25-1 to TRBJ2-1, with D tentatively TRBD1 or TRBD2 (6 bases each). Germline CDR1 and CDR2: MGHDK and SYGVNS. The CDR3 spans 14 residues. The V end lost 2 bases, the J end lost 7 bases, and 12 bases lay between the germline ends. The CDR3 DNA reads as TGTGCCAGCAGTGAAGGAGGGACAAGGAATGAGCAGTTCTTC. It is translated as CASSEGGTRNEQFF. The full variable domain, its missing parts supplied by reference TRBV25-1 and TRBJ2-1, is EADIYQTPRYLVIGTGKKITLECSQTMGHDKMYWYQQDPGMELHLIHYSYGVNSTEKGDLSSESTVSRIRTEHFPLTLESARPSHTSQYLCASSEGGTRNEQFFGPGTRLTVL.

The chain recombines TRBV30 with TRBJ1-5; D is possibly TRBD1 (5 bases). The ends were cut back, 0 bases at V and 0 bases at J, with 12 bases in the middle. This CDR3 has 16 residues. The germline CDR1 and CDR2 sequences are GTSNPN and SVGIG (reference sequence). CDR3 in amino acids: CAWSVGRAYSNQPQHF. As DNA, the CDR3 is TGTGCCTGGAGTGTGGGCAGGGCTTATAGCAATCAGCCCCAGCATTTT.

Here the CDR3 DNA reads TGTGCCAGCACCAGGGGGACAGGGCAAGATACGCAGTATTTT. Amino acids: CASTRGTGQDTQYF. The V and J genes are TRBV6-5 and TRBJ2-3; 9 bases match TRBD1. The CDR3 loop spans 14 amino acids. Germline V gene data show CDR1 as MNHEY and CDR2 as SVGAGI. J was trimmed by 5 bases and V by 7 bases; bases with no gene match: 7.

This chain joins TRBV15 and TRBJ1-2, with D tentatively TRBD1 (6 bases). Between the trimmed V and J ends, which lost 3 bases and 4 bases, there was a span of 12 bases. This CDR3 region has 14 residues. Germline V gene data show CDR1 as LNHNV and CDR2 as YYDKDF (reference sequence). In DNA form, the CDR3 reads TGTGCCACCAGCAGGTACAGGGATGGCTATGGCTACACCTTC. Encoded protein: CATSRYRDGYGYTF.

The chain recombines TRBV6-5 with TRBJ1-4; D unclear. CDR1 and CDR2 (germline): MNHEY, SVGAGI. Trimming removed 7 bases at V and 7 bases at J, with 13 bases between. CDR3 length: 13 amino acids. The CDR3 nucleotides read TGTGCCAGCACGATGGTTGTTCGTGAAAAACTGTTTTTT. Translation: CASTMVVREKLFF.

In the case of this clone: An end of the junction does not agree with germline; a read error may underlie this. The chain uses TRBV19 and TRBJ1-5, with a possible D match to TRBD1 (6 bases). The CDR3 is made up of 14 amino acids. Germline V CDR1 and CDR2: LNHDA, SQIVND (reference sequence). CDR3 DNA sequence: TGTGCCAGTAGTTTAGAACAGGGCAGGCAGCCCCAGCATTTT. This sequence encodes CASSLEQGRQPQHF.

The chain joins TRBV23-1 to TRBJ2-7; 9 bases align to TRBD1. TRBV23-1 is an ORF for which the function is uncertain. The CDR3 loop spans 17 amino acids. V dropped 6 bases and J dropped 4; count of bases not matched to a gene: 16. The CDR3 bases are TGCGCCAGCAGGCCTACAACAGGGGGCCACATCGGATACGAGCAGTACTTC. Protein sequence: CASRPTTGGHIGYEQYF.

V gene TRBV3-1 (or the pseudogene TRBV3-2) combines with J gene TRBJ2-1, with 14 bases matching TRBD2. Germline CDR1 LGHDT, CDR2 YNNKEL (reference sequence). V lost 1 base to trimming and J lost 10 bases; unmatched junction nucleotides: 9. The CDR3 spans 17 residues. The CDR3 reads CASSQGPTSGRGLEQFF. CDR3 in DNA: TGTGCCAGCAGCCAAGGGCCGACTAGCGGGAGGGGTCTGGAGCAGTTCTTC.

The CDR3 spells CASSLGSTRYEQYF. CDR3 nucleotides: TGTGCCAGCAGCTTGGGGAGCACTCGTTACGAGCAGTACTTC. This sequence joins TRBV5-4 and TRBJ2-7; D unresolved. Germline V gene sequence: CDR1 SGHNT, CDR2 YYREEE (reference sequence). Trimming took 0 bases from V and 4 from J, leaving 11 bases between them. There are 14 residues in the CDR3.

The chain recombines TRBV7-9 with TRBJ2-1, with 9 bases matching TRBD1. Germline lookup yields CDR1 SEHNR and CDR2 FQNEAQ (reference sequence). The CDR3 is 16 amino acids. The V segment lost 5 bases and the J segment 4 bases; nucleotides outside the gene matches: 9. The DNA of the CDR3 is TGTGCCAGCAGCAAACAGGGGGCCCTTTGGTACAATGAGCAGTTCTTC. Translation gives CASSKQGALWYNEQFF.

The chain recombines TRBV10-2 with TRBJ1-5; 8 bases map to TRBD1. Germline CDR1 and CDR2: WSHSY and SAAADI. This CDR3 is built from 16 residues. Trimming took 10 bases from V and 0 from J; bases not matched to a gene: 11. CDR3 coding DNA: TGCGCCACCACCGGGACAGGAAGTTATAGCAATCAGCCCCAGCATTTT. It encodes CATTGTGSYSNQPQHF.

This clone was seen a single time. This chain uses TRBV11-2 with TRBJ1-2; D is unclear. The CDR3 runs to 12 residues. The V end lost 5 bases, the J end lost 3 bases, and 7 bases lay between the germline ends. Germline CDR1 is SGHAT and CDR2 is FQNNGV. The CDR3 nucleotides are TGTGCCAGCAGCGTACTCGACTATGGCTACACCTTC. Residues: CASSVLDYGYTF.